These 12 T cell receptor beta chains were sequenced from one sample in a study of T cells in Graves' hyperthyroidism and ophthalmopathy. TCR beta CDR3 regions were amplified from RNA. When the TCR CDR3 underwent first-round RT-PCR, the HTBI primer set was used. Each CDR3 protein is one row after TCRdb ran MiXCR on the multiplex PCR reads. The repertoire holds some 700,000 distinct CDR3 sequences, with 17% as singletons. Source material: blood. Every receptor here comes from a man aged 50-60 years with Graves' hyperthyroidism.

Many counts were recorded for this clonotype. CDR3 coding DNA: TGTGCCAGCAGGGTTCGAAATGTATACACCGGAGATGAGCAGTTCTTC. The encoded protein is CASRVRNVYTGDEQFF. V gene TRBV28 combines with J gene TRBJ2-1; D not resolved. Germline CDR1 reads MDHEN; CDR2 reads SYDVKM. V was trimmed by 6 bases and J by 8 bases, leaving 23 bases between them. CDR3 length equals 16 residues. The full variable domain, rest sourced from reference TRBV28 and TRBJ2-1, is DVKVTQSSRYLVKRTGEKVFLECVQDMDHENMFWYRQDPGLGLRLIYFSYDVKMKEKGDIPEGYSVSREKKERFSLILESASTNQTSMYLCASRVRNVYTGDEQFFGPGTRLTVL.

This clonotype has a handful of counts. A clone one base away is much larger, so this may be a read error. The V and J genes are TRBV7-8 and TRBJ2-5; D is unclear. Trimming stripped 1 base from V and 1 base from J, with 13 bases between. Germline lookup yields CDR1 SGHVS and CDR2 FQNEAQ. This CDR3 region has 16 residues. The DNA of the CDR3 is TGTGCCAGCAGCTTAGTTAGTCTGAGCCTCCAAGAGACCCAGTACTTC. Translation gives CASSLVSLSLQETQYF.

This clonotype was recorded many times. The CDR3 DNA reads as TGTGCCAGTAGGGAGCCCGGGACGTATACTGAAGCTTTCTTT. Translated: CASREPGTYTEAFF. This chain connects TRBV19 to TRBJ1-1; D might be TRBD1 (5 bases). With 6 bases removed from V and 5 bases from J, the gap between germline ends came to 16 bases. CDR1 and CDR2 from the germline V gene are LNHDA and SQIVND (reference sequence). There are 14 residues in the CDR3.

This clonotype was detected many times. The rearrangement links TRBV12-3 or TRBV12-4 to TRBJ1-2, with no clear D. The CDR3 extends over 13 amino acids. V dropped 0 bases and J dropped 7 bases, with 9 bases sitting between them. DNA for the CDR3: TGTGCCAGCAGTTTAGCGCGGGCCTTTGGCTACACCTTC. Its translation: CASSLARAFGYTF.

This clonotype was counted a few times. This chain connects TRBV5-6 to TRBJ2-2, with D tentatively TRBD2 (6 bases). Trimming removed 6 bases at V and 5 bases at J, with 17 bases between. CDR1 and CDR2 (germline): SGHDT, YYEEEE. This CDR3 is built from 15 residues. The CDR3 sequence: CASTFGGVRTGELFF. The CDR3 region has the DNA TGTGCCAGCACCTTCGGGGGAGTGAGGACCGGGGAGCTGTTTTTT.

A few counts support this clonotype. The chain combines TRBV6-1 with TRBJ1-1; D call uncertain. The V and J ends lost 6 bases and 6 bases respectively, with 17 bases between them. The CDR3 consists of 14 residues. CDR1 MNHNS and CDR2 SASEGT come from the germline V gene. In DNA form, the CDR3 reads TGTGCCAGCAGAACAGTTCCGGGCGGCGCTGAAGCTTTCTTT. Protein: CASRTVPGGAEAFF.

This clonotype was counted ten times or more. The chain recombines TRBV2 with TRBJ2-7; D possibly corresponds to TRBD2 (6 bases). Germline V gives CDR1 SNHLY, CDR2 FYNNEI. The ends were cut back, 11 bases at V and 5 bases at J, with 19 bases in the middle. The CDR3 has 13 amino acids. CDR3 in DNA: TGTGCCGTCCACTGGGGGGAAAGGAACGAGCAGTACTTC. Translating it yields CAVHWGERNEQYF.

The chain uses TRBV27 and TRBJ2-7; 14 bases fit TRBD2. The J call may not be correct, given that the DNA end is closer to TRBJ2-1. From germline, CDR1 is MNHEY and CDR2 SMNVEV (reference sequence). The CDR3 is made up of 15 amino acids. CDR3 nucleotide sequence: TGTGCCAGCAGTACCGGGACTAGCGGGGGCTATGAGCAGTTCTTC. Translated: CASSTGTSGGYEQFF.

This clonotype was seen a handful of times. The V call is TRBV24-1, the J call TRBJ2-3; D not resolved. V was trimmed by 0 bases and J by 2 bases, leaving 8 bases between them. CDR3 length: 15 amino acids. Germline CDR1 is KGHDR and CDR2 is SFDVKD. The CDR3 DNA sequence: TGTGCCACCAGTGATTTGAGGGCAAACACAGATACGCAGTATTTT. Translated: CATSDLRANTDTQYF.

This clonotype appeared a single time. The V call is TRBV9, the J call TRBJ2-7, with 8 nucleotides matching TRBD2. The CDR3 is 16 residues long. With V trimmed by 4 bases and J by 0 bases, 9 bases remained unmatched. CDR1 is SGDLS and CDR2 is YYNGEE in the germline V gene. The CDR3 sequence is CASSPGGGRGSYEQYF. The CDR3 bases are TGTGCCAGCAGCCCCGGGGGGGGACGGGGCTCCTACGAGCAGTACTTC.

The J gene is TRBJ2-1, the V gene TRBV6-1; D may be TRBD1 (6 bases). The CDR3 length is 14 residues. Germline V gene lookup returns CDR1 MNHNS and CDR2 SASEGT. The V end was cut by 6 bases, the J end by 14 bases, with 23 bases between. CDR3 in amino acids: CASRTTGTPLGEFF. Written as DNA, the CDR3 is TGTGCCAGCAGGACAACCGGGACACCCCTCGGAGAGTTCTTC.

This clonotype occurred many times. The chain uses TRBV9 and TRBJ2-1; D may be TRBD1 (6 bases). With 3 bases removed from V and 2 bases from J, the gap between germline ends came to 15 bases. The V gene's germline CDR1 is SGDLS and CDR2 YYNGEE. The CDR3 loop spans 16 amino acids. DNA for the CDR3: TGTGCCAGCAGCGAAAATGCGGACAGTGCCTACAATGAGCAGTTCTTC. It yields the protein CASSENADSAYNEQFF.